A single sample is the source of the 11 T cell receptor beta chains below, sequenced in a study of Graves' ophthalmopathy and Graves' hyperthyroidism. TCR beta CDR3 amplification used RNA transcripts. HTBI primers primed a first-round RT-PCR, and a second-round multiplex PCR followed. MiXCR, applied by TCRdb to the multiplex PCR reads, yields one record per CDR3 protein. The top ten hold about 40% of the sample, which has hundreds of thousands of distinct CDR3 sequences, roughly 41% seen once. The sample was peripheral blood. The receptors shown here come from an adult man with Graves' ophthalmopathy.

The chain has TRBV7-2 and TRBJ1-5; D not certain. The ends were cut back, 0 bases at V and 1 base at J, with 7 bases in the middle. The CDR3 runs to 15 residues. The germline gives CDR1 SGHTA, CDR2 FQGNSA. In nucleotides, the CDR3 is TGTGCCAGCAGCTTAGCGTACAGAAGCAATCAGCCCCAGCATTTT. Protein product: CASSLAYRSNQPQHF.

The chain links TRBV19 to TRBJ2-7, with TRBD1 identical over 11 bases. The CDR3 totals 16 residues. CDR1 is LNHDA and CDR2 is SQIVND in the germline V gene (reference sequence). The V and J ends lost 6 bases and 2 bases, in that order; junction bases with no gene match: 9. CDR3 sequence reads: CASSRGGGQGAYEQYF. As DNA, the CDR3 is TGTGCCAGTAGCCGGGGTGGGGGACAGGGGGCCTACGAGCAGTACTTC. The full variable domain, its missing parts supplied by reference TRBV19 and TRBJ2-7, is DGGITQSPKYLFRKEGQNVTLSCEQNLNHDAMYWYRQDPGQGLRLIYYSQIVNDFQKGDIAEGYSVSREKKESFPLTVTSAQKNPTAFYLCASSRGGGQGAYEQYFGPGTRLTVT.

The chain joins TRBV19 to TRBJ2-1; D ambiguous. Per germline, CDR1 LNHDA and CDR2 SQIVND (reference sequence). V was clipped by 7 bases and J by 7 bases, with 11 bases between them. The CDR3 spans 12 residues. CDR3: CASIRRKNEQFF. Written as DNA, the CDR3 is TGTGCCAGTATTAGGCGGAAGAATGAGCAGTTCTTC.

As for this clonotype: A single base separates this from a much larger clone, so it may be a read error. The rearrangement links TRBV20-1 to TRBJ2-7; no clear D gene. Germline CDR1 reads DFQATT; CDR2 reads SNEGSKA (reference sequence). The germline V and J ends were trimmed by 3 bases and 3 bases, with 18 bases remaining between them. The CDR3 length is 15 residues. The CDR3 bases are TGCAGTGCTAGCATGGCGGAAAGGGTCGACTACGAGCAGTACTTC. As protein: CSASMAERVDYEQYF.

This clonotype was counted between two and nine times. A read error may produce the germline difference seen at one junction end. The chain couples TRBV29-1 to TRBJ2-5; 7 nucleotides line up with TRBD1. This CDR3 contains 13 residues. CDR1 is SQVTM, CDR2 ANQGSEA, per germline. CDR3 sequence reads: CAWSGDSQETQYF. The CDR3 DNA reads as TGTGCCTGGAGTGGGGACAGCCAAGAGACCCAGTACTTC.

Concerning this clonotype: A much larger clonotype is one base distant, so this may be a read error. The CDR3 DNA reads as TGTGCCACCAGCCGGGGCAGGGGGCGAAATCAGCCCCAGCATTTT. It specifies CATSRGRGRNQPQHF. The V gene is TRBV15, the J gene TRBJ1-5, with TRBD1 matching over 8 bases. This CDR3 has 15 amino acids. J gave up 4 bases and V 5 bases, and 7 bases lay outside the gene matches. The germline CDR1 and CDR2 sequences are LNHNV and YYDKDF (reference sequence).

The gene calls are TRBV18 and TRBJ2-7; either TRBD1 or TRBD2 may fit D (5 bases each). The germline CDR1 and CDR2 sequences are KGHSH and LQKENI. The CDR3 contains 13 residues. V lost 3 bases and J 3 bases, leaving 9 bases between the germline ends. DNA for the CDR3: TGTGCCAGCTCACCCACAGGACTCTACGAGCAGTACTTC. Translation: CASSPTGLYEQYF.

The chain couples TRBV10-2 to TRBJ1-6; the match to TRBD1 covers 9 bases. The CDR3 contains 14 residues. With 0 bases clipped from V and 9 bases from J, the junction kept 0 bases outside the gene matches. CDR1 and CDR2 from the germline V gene are WSHSY and SAAADI. This CDR3 is CASSESGQGSPLHF. For the CDR3, the DNA is TGCGCCAGCAGTGAGTCGGGACAGGGTTCACCCCTCCACTTT.

This clonotype was counted at least ten times. V is TRBV20-1 and J is TRBJ1-1, with a weak D call TRBD1 (5 bases). The ends were cut back, 4 bases at V and 0 bases at J, with 12 bases in the middle. Germline V gene data show CDR1 as DFQATT and CDR2 as SNEGSKA (reference sequence). CDR3 size: 14 residues. CDR3 amino acids: CSATPGRLNTEAFF. CDR3 nucleotide sequence: TGCAGTGCTACTCCGGGACGATTGAACACTGAAGCTTTCTTT.

As for this clonotype: A much larger clonotype is one base distant, so this may be a read error. The conserved final phenylalanine or tryptophan is absent from the CDR3, which likely points to a read error. The DNA is left out, because the CDR3 cannot be placed on it with certainty; the CDR3 is given as TCRdb lists it. The CDR3: CASSYQLGAVLYL. The chain carries TRBV12-3 or TRBV12-4 and TRBJ2-7; the table's D call TRBD2 went unverified against the DNA. The CDR3 is 13 residues long, ends included.

This chain uses TRBV7-2 with TRBJ2-7, with a tentative D call TRBD2 (6 bases). The V gene lost 5 bases and the J gene lost 2 bases, with 22 bases spanning the gap. CDR1 SGHTA and CDR2 FQGNSA come from the germline V gene. CDR3 size: 17 residues. The CDR3 reads CASSQEEASERPYEQYF. The DNA of the CDR3 is TGTGCCAGCAGCCAAGAAGAGGCTAGCGAACGTCCCTACGAGCAGTACTTC. The complete variable domain, with remaining parts taken from reference TRBV7-2 and TRBJ2-7, reads GAGVSQSPSNKVTEKGKDVELRCDPISGHTALYWYRQSLGQGLEFLIYFQGNSAPDKSGLPSDRFSAERTGGSVSTLTIQRTQQEDSAVYLCASSQEEASERPYEQYFGPGTRLTVT.